The 30 T cell receptor beta chains given below trace back to one sample, sequenced in a study of CD8 T cells in Susac syndrome. An input of about 0.45 to 1 ug of RNA was subjected to reverse transcription using random hexamers. TCRdb ran MiXCR on the immunoSEQ multiplex PCR reads and lists one entry per CDR3 protein. This sample yields 150,000 to 180,000 distinct CDR3 sequences, of which around 95% are seen a single time; 0.15% belongs to the top ten. Material: CD8+ T cells from PBMCs. These receptor sequences come from a human donor with multiple sclerosis.

The chain joins TRBV19 to TRBJ2-1; TRBD1 matches at 11 bases. The germline V gene encodes CDR1 LNHDA and CDR2 SQIVND (reference sequence). Trimming at V came to 4 bases and at J to 8 bases, leaving 7 bases not matched to a gene. The CDR3 is 15 amino acids. The CDR3 reads CASSNPGQGVDEQFF. CDR3 coding DNA: TGTGCCAGTAGTAACCCGGGACAGGGGGTCGATGAGCAGTTCTTC.

The V and J genes are TRBV14 and TRBJ2-5; D gene unclear. The CDR3 runs to 14 residues. V was clipped by 2 bases and J by 1 base, with 8 bases between them. CDR1 is SGHDN and CDR2 is FVKESK in the germline V gene. CDR3 residues: CASSQYGTQETQYF. The CDR3 DNA is TGTGCCAGCAGCCAATACGGCACCCAAGAGACCCAGTACTTC.

This rearrangement joins TRBV9 to TRBJ1-1; 10 bases align to TRBD1. Germline trimming cut 3 bases from V and 4 bases from J; bases unmatched to any gene: 3. The CDR3 runs to 14 residues. In germline, CDR1 is SGDLS, CDR2 YYNGEE. The CDR3 spells CASSAGQGSTEAFF. CDR3 coding DNA: TGTGCCAGCAGCGCGGGACAGGGGAGCACTGAAGCTTTCTTT.

This clonotype has only one observation. The CDR3 nucleotides are TGTGCCTGGAGTGCAGTATCGTCCTACGAGCAGTACTTC. Translated: CAWSAVSSYEQYF. This rearrangement joins TRBV30 to TRBJ2-7; D gene unclear. CDR1 and CDR2 from the germline V gene are GTSNPN and SVGIG (reference sequence). The CDR3 runs to 13 residues. The V gene lost 1 base and the J gene lost 1 base, with 8 bases spanning the gap.

Here the CDR3 DNA reads TGCAGTGCTAGTCAGGACAGCAACACTGAAGCTTTCTTT. This translates into CSASQDSNTEAFF. The chain uses TRBV20-1 and TRBJ1-1; possible D gene TRBD1, 6 bases. V was pared by 3 bases and J by 2 bases, with 10 bases between. The CDR3 has 13 residues. CDR1 is DFQATT, CDR2 SNEGSKA, per germline (reference sequence).

This chain joins TRBV29-1 and TRBJ1-2; 8 bases are a match to TRBD1. This CDR3 is built from 14 residues. The germline V gene encodes CDR1 SQVTM and CDR2 ANQGSEA. V lost 3 bases, J lost 4 bases, and 7 bases stayed unmatched. For the CDR3, the DNA is TGCAGCGTTGATAACGGACAGGGCGTCTATGGCTACACCTTC. This encodes CSVDNGQGVYGYTF.

The V call is TRBV6-2 or TRBV6-3, the J call TRBJ1-2; D is undetermined. The CDR3 runs to 12 residues. Trimming left V 4 bases short and J 7 bases short, with 10 bases between. CDR1 and CDR2 from the germline V gene are MNHEY and SVGEGT. The CDR3 DNA is TGTGCCAGCAGTTGGGCCGGCTCTGGCTACACCTTC. This codes for CASSWAGSGYTF.

V is TRBV27 and J is TRBJ2-7, with D possibly matching TRBD1 (5 bases). The CDR3 runs to 14 residues. In germline, CDR1 is MNHEY, CDR2 SMNVEV (reference sequence). V was cut by 2 bases and J by 1 base, with 9 bases left in between. The CDR3 coding sequence is TGTGCCAGCAGTTTACAGGGAAGGTCCTACGAGCAGTACTTC. Translating it yields CASSLQGRSYEQYF.

This chain uses TRBV30 with TRBJ1-1; D uncertain. The CDR3 is made up of 12 amino acids. V lost 3 bases, J lost 7 bases, and 12 bases lay in between. CDR1 and CDR2 from the germline V gene are GTSNPN and SVGIG (reference sequence). CDR3 region: CAWSGLEVEAFF. For the CDR3, the DNA is TGTGCCTGGAGCGGACTCGAGGTTGAAGCTTTCTTT.

The chain is built from TRBV29-1 and TRBJ1-4; D not certain. CDR1 and CDR2 (germline): SQVTM, ANQGSEA. The CDR3 spans 13 residues. The V end lost 5 bases, the J end lost 3 bases, and 10 bases lay between the germline ends. CDR3 in amino acids: CSVRQTPNEKLFF. The CDR3 region has the DNA TGCAGCGTTCGGCAGACCCCTAATGAAAAACTGTTTTTT.

The chain couples TRBV6-6 to TRBJ2-7; tentatively, D is TRBD1 (6 bases). Germline V gives CDR1 MNHNY, CDR2 SVGAGI (reference sequence). Trimming took 5 bases from V and 4 from J, leaving 15 bases between them. The CDR3 loop spans 14 amino acids. This chain's CDR3 is CASSPGQFGYEQYV. CDR3 sequence (DNA): TGTGCCAGCAGTCCCGGACAGTTCGGGTACGAGCAGTACGTC.

The gene calls are TRBV29-1 and TRBJ2-6; no reliable D call. Germline lookup yields CDR1 SQVTM and CDR2 ANQGSEA. The V and J ends lost 3 bases and 1 base respectively, with 16 bases between them. This CDR3 region has 17 residues. CDR3 amino acids: CSVDLCEVCSGANVLTF. As DNA, the CDR3 is TGCAGCGTTGATTTATGTGAGGTGTGTTCTGGGGCCAACGTCCTGACTTTC.

This clonotype was seen a few times. This sequence joins TRBV30 and TRBJ1-2; 7 nucleotides match TRBD1. Trimming at V came to 1 base and at J to 5 bases, leaving 7 bases not matched to a gene. Germline values: CDR1 GTSNPN, CDR2 SVGIG (reference sequence). The CDR3 length is 14 residues. The CDR3 is CAWSAWDSPYGYTF. The CDR3, as DNA: TGTGCCTGGAGTGCCTGGGACAGCCCATATGGCTACACCTTC.

This sequence joins TRBV9 and TRBJ2-5; D assignment may be TRBD1 or TRBD2 (5 bases each). This CDR3 contains 14 residues. Germline loops: CDR1 SGDLS, CDR2 YYNGEE. The ends were cut back, 3 bases at V and 1 base at J, with 10 bases in the middle. The CDR3 protein is CASSEGSFQETQYF. CDR3 DNA: TGTGCCAGCAGCGAGGGGAGCTTCCAAGAGACCCAGTACTTC.

The genes are TRBV12-3 or TRBV12-4 and TRBJ1-5; no reliable D call. The CDR3 has 14 residues. Trimming removed 5 bases at V and 8 bases at J, with 16 bases between. In nucleotides, the CDR3 is TGTGCCAGCAGTCGACACGGCCTTGGGGAGCCCCAGCATTTT. Translated: CASSRHGLGEPQHF.

This chain connects TRBV27 to TRBJ1-1; 9 bases agree with TRBD1. Germline lookup yields CDR1 MNHEY and CDR2 SMNVEV (reference sequence). V lost 6 bases and J lost 4; bases outside the gene matches: 6. There are 14 residues in the CDR3. The DNA of the CDR3 is TGTGCCAGCAGAGAATGGACAGGGGCCACTGAAGCTTTCTTT. Translation: CASREWTGATEAFF.

The V and J genes are TRBV5-1 and TRBJ2-7, with 8 bases fitting TRBD2. Germline V gene lookup returns CDR1 SGHRS and CDR2 YFSETQ. Germline trimming cut 4 bases from V and 5 bases from J; bases unmatched to any gene: 2. The CDR3 has 12 amino acids. The CDR3 nucleotides read TGCGCCAGCAGCCGGCGGGGGGACGAGCAGTACTTC. Amino acid sequence: CASSRRGDEQYF.

The rearrangement links TRBV29-1 to TRBJ2-7; the D gene is possibly TRBD1 (5 bases). The V gene lost 4 bases and the J gene lost 1 base, with 8 bases spanning the gap. The CDR3 spans 12 residues. Germline values: CDR1 SQVTM, CDR2 ANQGSEA. CDR3 nucleotides: TGCAGCGTTGTAGACAGTTCCTACGAGCAGTACGTC. Encoded protein: CSVVDSSYEQYV.

The chain joins TRBV7-9 to TRBJ2-5, with D uncertain. This CDR3 contains 14 residues. The germline V gene encodes CDR1 SEHNR and CDR2 FQNEAQ (reference sequence). V was pared by 6 bases and J by 3 bases, with 14 bases between. The CDR3 DNA follows: TGTGCCAGCAGGTCCGGGCTCCTAGAAGAGACCCAGTACTTC. Translating it yields CASRSGLLEETQYF.

This sequence joins TRBV20-1 and TRBJ1-2; D ambiguous. Germline V gives CDR1 DFQATT, CDR2 SNEGSKA (reference sequence). V lost 4 bases to trimming and J lost 6 bases, with 3 bases between them. CDR3 length: 9 residues. The CDR3 sequence is CSATNGYTF. The CDR3 bases are TGCAGTGCTACAAATGGCTACACCTTC.

The chain is built from TRBV29-1 and TRBJ2-1; D is undetermined. V lost 7 bases and J lost 2, with 24 bases in between. From germline, CDR1 is SQVTM and CDR2 ANQGSEA. The CDR3 sequence is 17 residues long. The CDR3 spells CSALLSGPSEAYNEQFF. In nucleotides, the CDR3 is TGCAGCGCCTTGCTCTCCGGGCCATCCGAGGCCTACAATGAGCAGTTCTTC.

This chain uses TRBV23-1 with TRBJ1-6; 11 positions match TRBD1. TRBV23-1 is an ORF; its function is uncertain. Trimming removed 4 bases from V and 8 bases from J; junction bases left unmatched: 7. The length of the CDR3 is 16 residues. CDR3 coding DNA: TGCGCCAGCAGTCCTCGGACAGGGGGCGAGGATTCACCCCTCCACTTT. It yields the protein CASSPRTGGEDSPLHF.

The V call is TRBV7-9, the J call TRBJ2-3, with D tentatively TRBD1 (5 bases). This CDR3 is built from 12 residues. V was trimmed by 7 bases and J by 8 bases, leaving 13 bases between them. CDR1 and CDR2 (germline): SEHNR, FQNEAQ (reference sequence). This chain's CDR3 is CASTQGMGTQYF. CDR3 in DNA: TGTGCCAGCACCCAGGGTATGGGTACGCAGTATTTT.

This clonotype was counted once. The chain uses TRBV6-1 and TRBJ2-7, with D hard to call. CDR3 size: 16 residues. In germline, CDR1 is MNHNS, CDR2 SASEGT. With 6 bases removed from V and 4 bases from J, the gap between germline ends came to 22 bases. As DNA, the CDR3 is TGTGCCAGCAGCCCCCTTTCGCATGTGGAGATATACGAGCAGTACGTC. It yields the protein CASSPLSHVEIYEQYV.

The chain uses TRBV29-1 and TRBJ1-1; D is unresolved. The V gene's germline CDR1 is SQVTM and CDR2 ANQGSEA. Trimming cost V 3 bases and J 1 base, with 3 bases left between them. This CDR3 has 11 amino acids. This chain's CDR3 is CSVDWNTEAFF. CDR3 sequence (DNA): TGCAGCGTTGATTGGAACACTGAAGCTTTCTTT.

This clonotype was observed a single time. The chain links TRBV5-6 to TRBJ2-7; 8 bases are shared with TRBD1. CDR1 and CDR2 from the germline V gene are SGHDT and YYEEEE. The CDR3 contains 16 residues. The ends lost 4 bases at V and 4 bases at J; junction bases unmatched: 13. CDR3 DNA sequence: TGTGCCAGCAGCACCGGACAGGGTATCGCTTCTTACGAGCAGTACTTC. Translation gives CASSTGQGIASYEQYF.

The chain employs TRBV20-1 and TRBJ2-1; 9 positions match TRBD2. Germline assignment: CDR1 DFQATT and CDR2 SNEGSKA (reference sequence). V lost 0 bases, J lost 3 bases, and 9 bases stayed unmatched. The CDR3 extends over 17 amino acids. The CDR3 is CSARDPSGGLYYNEQFF. CDR3 DNA: TGCAGTGCTAGAGATCCCAGCGGGGGGCTTTACTACAATGAGCAGTTCTTC.

The gene calls are TRBV27 and TRBJ1-5; D call uncertain. Per the germline V gene, CDR1 is MNHEY and CDR2 is SMNVEV (reference sequence). The CDR3 is made up of 15 amino acids. V was trimmed by 3 bases and J by 3 bases, leaving 12 bases between them. CDR3 loop: CASSFKGGVNQPQHF. For the CDR3, the DNA is TGTGCCAGCAGTTTCAAAGGTGGCGTCAATCAGCCCCAGCATTTT.

The rearrangement links TRBV27 to TRBJ2-4, with 9 bases fitting TRBD1. The CDR3 runs to 16 residues. Unmatched junction bases numbered 9, after V lost 4 bases and J lost 5 bases. Looked up from germline, CDR1 is MNHEY and CDR2 is SMNVEV (reference sequence). CDR3 region: CASSSIIRTGENIQYF. As DNA, the CDR3 is TGTGCCAGCAGTTCAATAATCCGGACAGGGGAAAACATTCAGTACTTC.

The chain combines TRBV27 with TRBJ1-1; no definite D call. The CDR3 extends over 12 amino acids. Trimming left V 6 bases short and J 11 bases short, with 16 bases between. Per germline, CDR1 MNHEY and CDR2 SMNVEV (reference sequence). The CDR3 region is CASSPGPTQAFF. In nucleotides, the CDR3 is TGTGCCAGCAGCCCCGGCCCAACACAGGCTTTCTTT.